These 7 T cell receptor beta chains share one sample of origin, sequenced in a study of early T cells in non-severe SARS-CoV-2 infection. TCRdb used MiXCR to reprocess the 5' RACE reads, holding one entry per CDR3 protein. Of more than 35,000 distinct CDR3 sequences listed, around 6.3% are singletons. The sequenced sample consisted of whole blood. The receptor set was obtained from an adult who was a healthcare worker with PCR-confirmed SARS-CoV-2 infection or an uninfected control (not recorded which).

Many counts were recorded for this clonotype. CDR3 sequence reads: CASSPRQGKSPLHF. CDR3 in DNA: TGTGCCAGCAGCCCCAGACAGGGGAAATCACCCCTCCACTTT. The chain combines TRBV4-2 with TRBJ1-6; 8 bases align to TRBD1. CDR1 is LGHNA and CDR2 is YNFKEQ in the germline V gene. The CDR3 spans 14 residues. Trimming cost V 4 bases and J 10 bases; bases outside gene matches: 6.

The chain couples TRBV7-2 to TRBJ2-6; D not certain. Deletions cut 3 bases from V and 0 bases from J, with 12 bases between. The V gene's germline CDR1 is SGHTA and CDR2 FQGNSA. The CDR3 is 17 amino acids. CDR3 amino acids: CASSLNPMNSGANVLTF. CDR3 nucleotide sequence: TGTGCCAGCAGCTTGAACCCGATGAACTCTGGGGCCAACGTCCTGACTTTC.

This clonotype has only a few counts. This chain links TRBV6-1 with TRBJ2-6; D gene ambiguous. The CDR3 runs to 14 residues. The germline V gene has CDR1 MNHNS and CDR2 SASEGT. The V end lost 10 bases, the J end lost 4 bases, and 14 bases lay between the germline ends. This CDR3 is CAIQVPSGANVLTF. CDR3 nucleotides: TGTGCCATTCAGGTTCCCTCGGGGGCCAACGTCCTGACTTTC.

This clonotype occurred a few times. V and J are TRBV10-1 and TRBJ1-6; possible D gene TRBD1, 6 bases. CDR1 is WNHNN, CDR2 SYGVQD, per germline (reference sequence). This CDR3 comprises 13 residues. Trimming cost V 6 bases and J 9 bases, with 12 bases left between them. DNA of the CDR3: TGCGCCAGCAGCGATAAGGACAGTTCACCCCTCCACTTT. It is translated as CASSDKDSSPLHF.

The sample holds many counts of this clonotype. The genes are TRBV7-2 and TRBJ2-7; TRBD2 matches 10 bases. The CDR3 runs 13 residues. The germline V gene encodes CDR1 SGHTA and CDR2 FQGNSA. Trimming cost V 7 bases and J 7 bases; bases outside gene matches: 7. This CDR3 is CASMIAGGREQYF. CDR3 bases: TGTGCCAGCATGATAGCGGGAGGTCGGGAGCAGTACTTC.

The table lists this clonotype with a few counts. The chain is built from TRBV7-2 and TRBJ1-1; D may be TRBD1 (6 bases). The CDR3 totals 15 residues. V shed 1 base and J shed 4 bases, with 13 bases lying between them. Germline-derived CDR1 and CDR2 are SGHTA and FQGNSA. CDR3 protein: CASSLVSQGSTEAFF. CDR3 DNA: TGTGCCAGCAGCTTAGTCAGTCAGGGGAGCACTGAAGCTTTCTTT.

At least ten counts were recorded for this clonotype. The V gene is TRBV28, the J gene TRBJ1-6, with 8 bases that match TRBD1. From germline, CDR1 is MDHEN and CDR2 SYDVKM. Trimming cost V 6 bases and J 10 bases; bases outside gene matches: 8. This CDR3 has 14 amino acids. CDR3 region: CASSRTGIVSPLHF. In nucleotides, the CDR3 is TGTGCCAGCAGCAGGACAGGGATCGTATCACCCCTCCACTTT.